A selection of T cell receptor beta chains follows, all from one sample in a study of T-cell reconstitution after alpha-beta-depleted transplantation in children. Using its own MiXCR run on the PCR reads, TCRdb lists one record per CDR3 protein. Of about a million distinct CDR3 sequences detected, about 29% appear once; the ten largest clones hold over 25%. Sequenced material: PBMCs, mostly from graft donor cells, taken 360 days after TCRalphabeta/CD19-depleted stem cell transplant. These receptors all come from a boy under two years old who had a stem cell transplant for SCID, so the T cells may come from the graft donor. Both conserved end residues are part of each CDR3. A D gene is named only where the DNA matches it firmly. Size tells how often a clone was seen (once, few, many) or the class of an expanded clone, and some rows leave it out.

D	size	J	V	CDR3	DNA
-	few	TRBJ2-5	TRBV20-1	CSARVRRLGETQYF	TGCAGTGCTAGAGTACGCCGGTTAGGAGAGACCCAGTACTTC
TRBD2	-	TRBJ2-1	TRBV4-2	CASSQELAGGLYNEQFF	TGTGCCAGCAGCCAAGAGCTAGCGGGGGGCCTCTACAATGAGCAGTTCTTC
TRBD2	few	TRBJ2-7	TRBV4-2	CASSQDLGTRFTEQYF	TGTGCCAGCAGCCAAGATTTAGGGACTAGATTCACCGAGCAGTACTTC
-	once	TRBJ1-3	TRBV12-3/TRBV12-4	CASTLGSSSGNTIYF	TGTGCCAGCACCCTCGGCTCCAGCTCTGGAAACACCATATATTTT
-	-	TRBJ1-3	TRBV28	CASSFLDSGNTIYF	TGTGCCAGCAGTTTTCTTGACTCTGGAAACACCATATATTTT
-	few	TRBJ2-5	TRBV9	CASSPRTALMGETQYF	TGTGCCAGCAGCCCTCGGACGGCTCTCATGGGAGAGACCCAGTACTTC
-	-	TRBJ1-6	TRBV4-3	CASSQETGPNSPLHF	TGCGCCAGCAGCCAAGAGACAGGACCGAATTCACCCCTCCACTTT
-	-	TRBJ2-7	TRBV20-1	CSARYSSEQYF	TGCAGTGCTAGATATAGCAGCGAGCAGTACTTC
-	-	TRBJ2-4	TRBV7-9	CASSDRSRDIQYF	TGTGCCAGCAGCGACAGGTCCCGTGACATTCAGTACTTC
-	-	TRBJ1-5	TRBV20-1	CSARPAFSNQPQHF	TGCAGTGCTAGACCAGCTTTTAGCAATCAGCCCCAGCATTTT
-	-	TRBJ2-1	TRBV20-1	CSASSGATPIGEQFF	TGCAGTGCTAGTTCGGGGGCTACCCCGATAGGTGAGCAGTTCTTC
-	few	TRBJ1-3	TRBV7-9	CASSALGNTIYF	TGTGCCAGCAGCGCCCTCGGAAACACCATATATTTT
-	-	TRBJ2-7	TRBV6-5	CASSYADSPNEQYF	TGTGCCAGCAGTTACGCTGACAGCCCCAACGAGCAGTACTTC
-	-	TRBJ2-1	TRBV20-1	CSVQASSYNEQFF	TGCAGTGTACAGGCGAGCTCCTACAATGAGCAGTTCTTC
TRBD1	-	TRBJ1-2	TRBV4-3	CASSSRTGENYGYTF	TGCGCCAGCAGCTCCCGGACAGGGGAAAACTATGGCTACACCTTC
TRBD1	-	TRBJ1-2	TRBV4-1	CASSQGRTGGNYGYTF	TGCGCCAGCAGCCAAGGGCGGACAGGTGGAAACTATGGCTACACCTTC
-	few	TRBJ2-1	TRBV9	CASRGETSLGRNEQFF	TGTGCCAGCAGGGGGGAGACTAGTTTAGGTCGCAATGAGCAGTTCTTC
-	-	TRBJ2-7	TRBV4-1	CASSRTGGQQAYEQYF	TGCGCCAGCAGCCGCACTGGCGGACAGCAGGCCTACGAGCAGTACTTC
TRBD1	-	TRBJ1-5	TRBV20-1	CSARIPNFPGQGEQPQHF	TGCAGTGCTAGAATTCCCAACTTTCCAGGACAGGGGGAGCAGCCCCAGCATTTT
-	few	TRBJ2-7	TRBV4-3	CASSLNTASLGQYF	TGCGCCAGCAGCCTCAACACAGCCTCCTTGGGGCAGTACTTC
-	few	TRBJ2-7	TRBV28	CASSLREVFYEQYF	TGTGCCAGCTCACTTAGGGAGGTATTCTACGAGCAGTACTTC
-	-	TRBJ2-7	TRBV7-6	CASSPGGTVYEQYF	TGTGCCAGCAGCCCAGGCGGGACAGTCTACGAGCAGTACTTC